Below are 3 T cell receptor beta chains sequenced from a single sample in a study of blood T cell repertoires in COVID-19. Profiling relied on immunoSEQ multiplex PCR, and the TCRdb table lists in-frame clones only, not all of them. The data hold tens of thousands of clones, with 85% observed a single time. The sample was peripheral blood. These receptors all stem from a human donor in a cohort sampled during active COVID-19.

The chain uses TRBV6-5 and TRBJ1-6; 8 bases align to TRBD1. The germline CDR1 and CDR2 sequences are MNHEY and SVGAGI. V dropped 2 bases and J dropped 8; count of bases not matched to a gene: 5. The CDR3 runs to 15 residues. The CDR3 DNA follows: TGTGCCAGCAGTTACGTCGGACAGGGCCATTCACCCCTCCACTTT. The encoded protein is CASSYVGQGHSPLHF.

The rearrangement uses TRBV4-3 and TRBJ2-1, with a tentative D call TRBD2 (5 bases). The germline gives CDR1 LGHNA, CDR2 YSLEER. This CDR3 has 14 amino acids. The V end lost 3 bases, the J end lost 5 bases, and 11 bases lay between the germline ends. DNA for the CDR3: TGCGCCAGCAGCCAGGTCACTAGGCACAATGAGCAGTTCTTC. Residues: CASSQVTRHNEQFF.

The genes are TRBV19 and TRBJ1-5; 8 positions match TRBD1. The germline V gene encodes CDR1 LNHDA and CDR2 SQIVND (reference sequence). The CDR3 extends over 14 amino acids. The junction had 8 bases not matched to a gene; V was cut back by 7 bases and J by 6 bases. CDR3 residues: CASTKGQGAQPQHF. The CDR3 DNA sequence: TGTGCCAGTACGAAGGGGCAGGGGGCTCAGCCCCAGCATTTT.